A selection of T cell receptor beta chains follows, all from one sample in a study of vaccination and CD4 T cells after COVID-19. MiXCR, applied by TCRdb to the PCR reads, yields one record per CDR3 protein. Among around 21,000 distinct CDR3 sequences listed, 60% were seen once. Sequencing used CD4+ T cells from blood, obtained after SARS-CoV-2 vaccination. The receptors stem from a human donor who had recovered from COVID-19. CDR3s include the opening cysteine and the closing phenylalanine or tryptophan. The D gene is left open where the match is weak. Size values are once, few and many counts, or a class for expanded clones, and some rows have none.

V	size	J	D	CDR3	DNA
TRBV11-2	-	TRBJ1-2	-	CASSLFGSNYGYTF	TGTGCCAGCAGCTTATTTGGCAGCAACTATGGCTACACCTTC
TRBV7-9	-	TRBJ2-5	-	CASSFLDQETQYF	TGTGCCAGCAGCTTCCTCGACCAAGAGACCCAGTACTTC
TRBV11-2	-	TRBJ2-7	-	CASSLDVSSFYEQYF	TGTGCCAGCAGCTTAGACGTCTCGTCCTTTTACGAGCAGTACTTC
TRBV6-1	-	TRBJ1-2	-	CASHSGRVYGYTF	TGTGCCAGCCACTCGGGCAGGGTCTATGGCTACACCTTC
TRBV11-2	few	TRBJ2-7	-	CASSKVRTASYEQYF	TGTGCCAGCAGCAAGGTGCGGACGGCCTCCTACGAGCAGTACTTC
TRBV2	-	TRBJ2-3	TRBD2	CASSFGTSGSIRDTDTQYF	TGTGCCAGCAGTTTCGGGACTAGCGGGAGTATTAGAGACACAGATACGCAGTATTTT
TRBV6-4	few	TRBJ2-2	TRBD2	CASSSGRAFAGELFF	TGTGCCAGCAGCAGCGGGAGGGCATTCGCCGGGGAGCTGTTTTTT
TRBV7-8	few	TRBJ2-5	-	CASSFGGETQYF	TGTGCCAGCAGCTTTGGGGGGGAGACCCAGTACTTC
TRBV19	-	TRBJ2-1	TRBD2	CASSKPGTSGNEQFF	TGTGCCAGTAGTAAGCCCGGGACTAGCGGAAATGAGCAGTTCTTC
TRBV7-6	once	TRBJ2-2	-	CASSQGTTGELFF	TGTGCCAGCAGCCAAGGAACCACCGGGGAGCTGTTTTTT
TRBV5-6	-	TRBJ2-7	-	CASSRGLRGYEQYF	TGTGCCAGCAGTCGGGGGCTTCGAGGCTACGAGCAGTACTTC
TRBV20-1	-	TRBJ2-5	-	CSAPTRAQETQYF	TGCAGTGCCCCAACTAGGGCACAAGAGACCCAGTACTTC
TRBV4-1	-	TRBJ2-4	-	CASSPASRAPRGNIQYF	TGCGCCAGCAGCCCAGCATCCCGGGCCCCAAGGGGAAACATTCAGTACTTC
TRBV2	-	TRBJ2-3	TRBD2	CASSALAGGRTDTQYF	TGTGCCAGCAGTGCACTGGCGGGAGGCCGCACAGATACGCAGTATTTT
TRBV19	few	TRBJ1-5	TRBD1	CATSGTVHQPQHF	TGTGCCACAAGCGGGACAGTTCATCAGCCCCAGCATTTT
TRBV2	-	TRBJ2-2	-	CASSVSAKTGELFF	TGTGCCAGCAGCGTCTCAGCTAAAACCGGGGAGCTGTTTTTT
TRBV7-2	-	TRBJ2-3	TRBD2	CASSPGLAGGGGTDTQYF	TGTGCCAGCAGCCCTGGACTAGCGGGAGGCGGGGGCACAGATACGCAGTATTTT
TRBV6-5	-	TRBJ2-2	-	CASSLNGGELFF	TGTGCCAGCAGTTTAAATGGCGGGGAGCTGTTTTTT
TRBV11-3	-	TRBJ2-1	TRBD1	CASSLSQGAYNEQFF	TGTGCCAGCAGCCTCTCACAGGGGGCTTACAATGAGCAGTTCTTC
TRBV5-1	once	TRBJ2-5	-	CASSFRVQETQYF	TGCGCCAGCAGCTTCAGGGTTCAAGAGACCCAGTACTTC
TRBV2	few	TRBJ1-6	-	CASSESRGNNSPLHF	TGTGCCAGCAGTGAAAGCAGGGGCAATAATTCACCCCTCCACTTT
TRBV20-1	-	TRBJ2-7	-	CSADRGRVEQYF	TGCAGTGCGGACAGAGGAAGGGTAGAGCAGTACTTC
TRBV12-3/TRBV12-4	-	TRBJ1-1	-	CASNLSGTEAFF	TGTGCCAGCAACCTTAGTGGAACTGAAGCTTTCTTT
TRBV27	-	TRBJ2-7	-	CASRLWVGSYEQYF	TGTGCCAGCAGGTTGTGGGTCGGGTCCTACGAGCAGTACTTC
TRBV19	-	TRBJ2-5	TRBD1	CASSITGGRTQYF	TGTGCCAGTAGTATCACAGGGGGTCGGACCCAGTACTTC
TRBV19	-	TRBJ2-1	TRBD2	CACRLAEASYNEQFF	TGTGCCTGCAGACTAGCGGAGGCCTCCTACAATGAGCAGTTCTTC
TRBV6-5	few	TRBJ2-2	-	CASSYSKGNRVGLASNTGELFF	TGTGCCAGCAGTTACTCGAAAGGAAACAGGGTCGGGCTAGCGAGTAACACCGGGGAGCTGTTTTTT
TRBV7-2	-	TRBJ2-7	-	CASSQPSLEQYF	TGTGCCAGCAGCCAGCCCTCTCTCGAGCAGTACTTC
TRBV19	-	TRBJ2-5	-	CASSNPGLLQETQYF	TGTGCCAGTAGTAACCCGGGACTCCTCCAAGAGACCCAGTACTTC
TRBV12-3/TRBV12-4	-	TRBJ1-5	-	CASSLQGQPQHF	TGTGCCAGCAGTCTGCAGGGACAGCCCCAGCATTTT
TRBV20-1	few	TRBJ2-2	-	CSARKNTPDDTGELFF	TGCAGTGCTAGAAAAAACACGCCGGACGACACCGGGGAGCTGTTTTTT
TRBV12-3/TRBV12-4	-	TRBJ2-5	-	CASRALVQETQYF	TGTGCCAGCAGGGCACTAGTCCAAGAGACCCAGTACTTC